Each of the 11 T cell receptor beta chains below was sequenced from the same sample in a study of T cell responses to AZD1222 COVID-19 vaccine. Using immunoSEQ multiplex PCR, the repertoire was profiled, and TCRdb retains in-frame clones only, with some absent. The table records roughly 130,000 clones, roughly 88% of them present only once. Sequenced here: peripheral blood, sampled on day 0 of AZD1222 vaccination. These receptor sequences come from an adult in good health.

The rearrangement joins TRBV7-6 to TRBJ1-1; a possible D gene is TRBD1 (6 bases). Deletions cut 6 bases from V and 0 bases from J, with 23 bases between. The germline V gene has CDR1 SGHVS and CDR2 FNYEAQ. The CDR3 extends over 18 amino acids. CDR3 protein: CASSPRGSSARLNTEAFF. The CDR3 DNA reads as TGTGCCAGCAGTCCTAGGGGGTCTTCGGCACGGCTGAACACTGAAGCTTTCTTT.

This chain connects TRBV27 to TRBJ2-1; D is unclear. The V end lost 3 bases, the J end lost 3 bases, and 12 bases lay between the germline ends. This CDR3 comprises 15 residues. Germline-derived CDR1 and CDR2 are MNHEY and SMNVEV (reference sequence). As DNA, the CDR3 is TGTGCCAGCAGTTTTTCAAGGATAGACTACAATGAGCAGTTCTTC. As protein: CASSFSRIDYNEQFF.

V is TRBV19 and J is TRBJ1-1; D call uncertain. The CDR3 spans 16 residues. V lost 3 bases, J lost 0 bases, and 14 bases lay in between. Germline CDR1 is LNHDA and CDR2 is SQIVND (reference sequence). CDR3 in amino acids: CASSIWLTDLNTEAFF. As DNA, the CDR3 is TGTGCCAGTAGTATTTGGTTGACGGACCTGAACACTGAAGCTTTCTTT.

The rearrangement joins TRBV7-8 to TRBJ1-2; 7 nucleotides align to TRBD1. In germline, CDR1 is SGHVS, CDR2 FQNEAQ. With V trimmed by 5 bases and J by 0 bases, 6 bases remained unmatched. The CDR3 is 15 amino acids. DNA of the CDR3: TGTGCCAGCAGCCGACGGACAGGCACTAACTATGGCTACACCTTC. Translating gives CASSRRTGTNYGYTF.

The chain combines TRBV4-2 with TRBJ1-5; D possibly corresponds to TRBD1 (5 bases). Trimming removed 0 bases from V and 0 bases from J, with 12 bases in between. This CDR3 contains 17 residues. The germline V gene encodes CDR1 LGHNA and CDR2 YNFKEQ. In nucleotides, the CDR3 is TGTGCCAGCAGCCAAGAATCCGGGACCTATAGCAATCAGCCCCAGCATTTT. The encoded protein is CASSQESGTYSNQPQHF.

This chain connects TRBV19 to TRBJ1-1, with D possibly being TRBD1 (5 bases). CDR3 size: 16 residues. CDR1 and CDR2 (germline): LNHDA, SQIVND (reference sequence). Trimming stripped 5 bases from V and 1 base from J, with 17 bases between. DNA of the CDR3: TGTGCCAGTAGTGCCTTGGTGGGGCGACAGAACACTGAAGCTTTCTTT. This encodes CASSALVGRQNTEAFF.

This chain links TRBV5-1 with TRBJ1-1; D unclear. CDR1 and CDR2 from the germline V gene are SGHRS and YFSETQ. This CDR3 contains 15 residues. V was clipped by 0 bases and J by 0 bases, with 9 bases between them. DNA of the CDR3: TGCGCCAGCAGCTTGGGATCGAGCGTGAACACTGAAGCTTTCTTT. This gives the protein CASSLGSSVNTEAFF. Full variable domain (missing parts from reference TRBV5-1 and TRBJ1-1): KAGVTQTPRYLIKTRGQQVTLSCSPISGHRSVSWYQQTPGQGLQFLFEYFSETQRNKGNFPGRFSGRQFSNSRSEMNVSTLELGDSALYLCASSLGSSVNTEAFFGQGTRLTVV.

The gene calls are TRBV19 and TRBJ2-1; D might be TRBD2 (6 bases). With 5 bases removed from V and 4 bases from J, the gap between germline ends came to 18 bases. The germline CDR1 and CDR2 sequences are LNHDA and SQIVND (reference sequence). This CDR3 contains 16 residues. Here the CDR3 reads CASSLSRAGPYNEQFF. The CDR3 DNA follows: TGTGCCAGTAGTCTTTCTAGAGCGGGTCCATACAATGAGCAGTTCTTC.

Comment on this clone: Other DNA sequences in this sample translate to the same CDR3. This chain joins TRBV4-3 and TRBJ2-2, with 9 bases lining up with TRBD2. V lost 1 base, J lost 6 bases, and 3 bases stayed unmatched. In germline, CDR1 is LGHNA, CDR2 YSLEER. This CDR3 has 15 amino acids. CDR3 loop: CASSQVREGPGELFF. The CDR3 region has the DNA TGCGCCAGCAGCCAAGTGCGGGAGGGCCCCGGGGAGCTGTTTTTT.

The count of this clone is one. This chain uses TRBV7-6 with TRBJ1-6; no definite D call. Trimming left V 4 bases short and J 0 bases short, with 13 bases between. Per germline, CDR1 SGHVS and CDR2 FNYEAQ. The CDR3 is made up of 17 amino acids. The DNA of the CDR3 is TGTGCCAGCAGCTCGGAAAGAACGAGCTCCTATAATTCACCCCTCCACTTT. This encodes CASSSERTSSYNSPLHF.

The chain joins TRBV4-1 to TRBJ2-2; 10 nucleotides agree with TRBD2. Germline trimming cut 0 bases from V and 6 bases from J; bases unmatched to any gene: 4. Germline V gene lookup returns CDR1 MGHRA and CDR2 YSYEKL. There are 16 residues in the CDR3. DNA of the CDR3: TGCGCCAGCAGCCAAGATCCTAGCGGGGGTGCCGGGGAGCTGTTTTTT. Its translation is CASSQDPSGGAGELFF.